This TCR beta chain was sequenced for a study of tumor and adjacent non-tumor tissue in lung cancer. A modified ARM-PCR protocol with three rounds of nested PCR amplified TCRbeta. TCRdb analysed the multiplex PCR reads with MiXCR anew, one entry per CDR3 protein. The repertoire consists of around 210,000 distinct CDR3 sequences, with 71% occurring once and the leading ten covering about 23%. RNA was extracted from bulk tissue without any cell sorting. CDR3 length equals 17 residues. From germline, CDR1 is LGHNA and CDR2 YSLEER. Notes on this clonotype: Since no conserved phenylalanine or tryptophan closes the CDR3, a read error is the likely cause.

The specimen sequenced was lung tumor tissue. The chain has TRBV4-3 and TRBJ1-1; D uncertain. This receptor was obtained from a man in his 60s with non-small cell lung cancer. CDR3 amino acids: CTSSHDVPGSSGTEAFY. The CDR3 DNA reads TGCACCAGCAGCCATGACGTTCCGGGCAGTTCGGGCACTGAAGCTTTCTAT.